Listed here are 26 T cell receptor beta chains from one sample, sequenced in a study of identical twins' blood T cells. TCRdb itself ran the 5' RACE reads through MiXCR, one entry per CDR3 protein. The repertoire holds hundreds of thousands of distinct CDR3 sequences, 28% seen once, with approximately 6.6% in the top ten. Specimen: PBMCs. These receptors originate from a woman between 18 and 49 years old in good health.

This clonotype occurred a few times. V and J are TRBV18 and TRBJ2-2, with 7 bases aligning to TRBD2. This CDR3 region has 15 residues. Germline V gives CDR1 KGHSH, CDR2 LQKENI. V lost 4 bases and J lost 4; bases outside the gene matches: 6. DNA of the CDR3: TGTGCCAGCTCACGAGGACTAGTGGGCACCGGGGAGCTGTTTTTT. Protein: CASSRGLVGTGELFF.

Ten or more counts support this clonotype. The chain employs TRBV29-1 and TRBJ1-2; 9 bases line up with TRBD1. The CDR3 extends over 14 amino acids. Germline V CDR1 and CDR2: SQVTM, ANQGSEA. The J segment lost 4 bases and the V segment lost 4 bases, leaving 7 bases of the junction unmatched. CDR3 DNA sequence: TGCAGCGTTGGTACAGGGGGCGCATCCTATGGCTACACCTTC. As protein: CSVGTGGASYGYTF.

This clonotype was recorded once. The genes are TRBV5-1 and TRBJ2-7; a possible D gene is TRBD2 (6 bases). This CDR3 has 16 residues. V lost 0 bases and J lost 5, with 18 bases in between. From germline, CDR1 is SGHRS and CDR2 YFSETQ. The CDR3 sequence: CASSLGRGMASNEQYF. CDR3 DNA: TGCGCCAGCAGCTTGGGTCGCGGGATGGCTTCAAACGAGCAGTACTTC. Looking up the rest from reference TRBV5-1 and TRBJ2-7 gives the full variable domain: KAGVTQTPRYLIKTRGQQVTLSCSPISGHRSVSWYQQTPGQGLQFLFEYFSETQRNKGNFPGRFSGRQFSNSRSEMNVSTLELGDSALYLCASSLGRGMASNEQYFGPGTRLTVT.

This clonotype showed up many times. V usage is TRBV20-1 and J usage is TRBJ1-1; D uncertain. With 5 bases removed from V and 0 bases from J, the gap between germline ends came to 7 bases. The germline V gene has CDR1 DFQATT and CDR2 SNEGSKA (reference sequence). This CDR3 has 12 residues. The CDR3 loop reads CSAPYMNTEAFF. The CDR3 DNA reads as TGCAGTGCTCCATACATGAACACTGAAGCTTTCTTT.

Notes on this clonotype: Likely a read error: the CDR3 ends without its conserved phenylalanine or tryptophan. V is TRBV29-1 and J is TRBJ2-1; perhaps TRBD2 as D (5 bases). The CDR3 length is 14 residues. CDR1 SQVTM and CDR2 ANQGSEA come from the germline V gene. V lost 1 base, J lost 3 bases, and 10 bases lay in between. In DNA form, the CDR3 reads TGCAGCGTTGAAGGCCTAGCAGGCTACAATGAGCAGTTCCTC. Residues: CSVEGLAGYNEQFL.

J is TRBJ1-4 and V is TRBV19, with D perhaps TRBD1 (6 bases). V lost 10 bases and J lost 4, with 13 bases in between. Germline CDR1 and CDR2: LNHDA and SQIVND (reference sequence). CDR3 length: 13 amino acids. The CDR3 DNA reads TGTGCCACCCGCGGACAGTTTAATGAAAAACTGTTTTTT. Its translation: CATRGQFNEKLFF.

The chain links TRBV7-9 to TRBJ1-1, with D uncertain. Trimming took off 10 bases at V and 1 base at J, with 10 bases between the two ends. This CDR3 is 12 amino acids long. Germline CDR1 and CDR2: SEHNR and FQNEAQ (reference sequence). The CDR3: CATDQQNTEAFF. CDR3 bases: TGTGCCACCGATCAGCAGAACACTGAAGCTTTCTTT.

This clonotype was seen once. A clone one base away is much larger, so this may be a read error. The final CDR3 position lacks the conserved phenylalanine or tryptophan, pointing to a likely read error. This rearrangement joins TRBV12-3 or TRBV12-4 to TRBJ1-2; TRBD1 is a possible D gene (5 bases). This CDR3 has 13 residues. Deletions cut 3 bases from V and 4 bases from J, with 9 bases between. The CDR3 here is CASSFPGGYGYTS. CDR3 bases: TGTGCCAGCAGTTTCCCCGGGGGCTATGGCTACACCTCC.

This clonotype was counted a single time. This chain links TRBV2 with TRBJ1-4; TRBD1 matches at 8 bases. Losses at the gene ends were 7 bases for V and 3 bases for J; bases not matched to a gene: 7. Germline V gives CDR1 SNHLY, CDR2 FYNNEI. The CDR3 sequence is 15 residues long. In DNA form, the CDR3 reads TGTGCCAGCATTCTACAGGGGGGAGCTAATGAAAAACTGTTTTTT. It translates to CASILQGGANEKLFF.

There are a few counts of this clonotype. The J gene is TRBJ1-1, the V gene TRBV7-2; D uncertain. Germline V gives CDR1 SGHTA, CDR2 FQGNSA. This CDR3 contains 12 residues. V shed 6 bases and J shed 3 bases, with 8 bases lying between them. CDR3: CASRGRHTEAFF. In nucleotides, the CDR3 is TGTGCCAGCAGAGGGAGGCACACTGAAGCTTTCTTT.

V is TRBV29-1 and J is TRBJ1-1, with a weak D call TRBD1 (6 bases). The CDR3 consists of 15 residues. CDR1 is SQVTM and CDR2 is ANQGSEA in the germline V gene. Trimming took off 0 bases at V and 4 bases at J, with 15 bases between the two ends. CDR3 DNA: TGCAGCGTTGAAGATTGGGGGGGCGGGACCACTGAAGCTTTCTTT. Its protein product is CSVEDWGGGTTEAFF.

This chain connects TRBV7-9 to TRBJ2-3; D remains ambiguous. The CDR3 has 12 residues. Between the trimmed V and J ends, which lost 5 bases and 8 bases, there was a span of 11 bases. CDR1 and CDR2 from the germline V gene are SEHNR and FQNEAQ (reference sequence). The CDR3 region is CASSPLVGTQYF. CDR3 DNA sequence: TGTGCCAGCAGCCCTCTAGTAGGTACGCAGTATTTT.

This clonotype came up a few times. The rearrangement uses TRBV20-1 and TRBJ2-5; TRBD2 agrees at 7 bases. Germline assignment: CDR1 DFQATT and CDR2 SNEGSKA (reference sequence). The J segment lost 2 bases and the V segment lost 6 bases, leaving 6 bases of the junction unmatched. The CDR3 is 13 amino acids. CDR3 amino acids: CSALISGQETQYF. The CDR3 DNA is TGCAGTGCACTTATTAGCGGGCAAGAGACCCAGTACTTC.

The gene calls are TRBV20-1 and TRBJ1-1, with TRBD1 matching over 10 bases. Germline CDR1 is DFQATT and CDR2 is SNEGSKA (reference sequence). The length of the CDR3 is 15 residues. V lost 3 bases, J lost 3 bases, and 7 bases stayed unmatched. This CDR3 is CSASGSGQGDTEAFF. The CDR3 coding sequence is TGCAGTGCTAGCGGTAGTGGACAGGGGGACACTGAAGCTTTCTTT.

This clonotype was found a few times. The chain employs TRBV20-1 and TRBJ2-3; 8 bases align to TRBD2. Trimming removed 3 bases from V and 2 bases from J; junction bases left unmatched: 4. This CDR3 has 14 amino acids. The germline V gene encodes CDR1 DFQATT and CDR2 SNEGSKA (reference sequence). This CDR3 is CSASGGAITDTQYF. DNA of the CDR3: TGCAGTGCTAGCGGGGGGGCGATCACAGATACGCAGTATTTT.

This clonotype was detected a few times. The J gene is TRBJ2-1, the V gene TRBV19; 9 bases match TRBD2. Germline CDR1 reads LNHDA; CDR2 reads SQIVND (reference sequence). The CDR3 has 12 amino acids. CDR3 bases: TGTGTCTTAGCGGGAGCCTACAATGAGCAGTTCTTC. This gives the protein CVLAGAYNEQFF. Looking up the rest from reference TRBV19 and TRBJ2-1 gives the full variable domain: DGGITQSPKYLFRKEGQNVTLSCEQNLNHDAMYWYRQDPGQGLRLIYYSQIVNDFQKGDIAEGYSVSREKKESFPLTVTSAQKNPTAFYLCVLAGAYNEQFFGPGTRLTVL.

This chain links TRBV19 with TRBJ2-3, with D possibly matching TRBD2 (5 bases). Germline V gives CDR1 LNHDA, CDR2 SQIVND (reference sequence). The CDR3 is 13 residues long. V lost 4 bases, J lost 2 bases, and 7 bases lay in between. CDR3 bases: TGTGCCAGTAGTACGGACTTCACAGATACGCAGTATTTT. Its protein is CASSTDFTDTQYF.

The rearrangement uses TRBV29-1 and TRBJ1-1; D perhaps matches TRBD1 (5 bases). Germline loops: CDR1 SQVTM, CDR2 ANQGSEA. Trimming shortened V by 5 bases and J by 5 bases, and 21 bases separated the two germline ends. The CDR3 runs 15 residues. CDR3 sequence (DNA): TGCAGCGTTCTAGGGTTAGCCGTAGAGGGGACTGAAGCTTTCTTT. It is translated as CSVLGLAVEGTEAFF.

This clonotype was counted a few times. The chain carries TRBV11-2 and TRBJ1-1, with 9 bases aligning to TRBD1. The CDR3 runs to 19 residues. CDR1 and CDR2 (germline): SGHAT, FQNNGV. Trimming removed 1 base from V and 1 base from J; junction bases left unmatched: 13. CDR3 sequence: CASSLAYGGTGFWNTEAFF. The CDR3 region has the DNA TGTGCCAGCAGCTTAGCGTATGGCGGGACAGGGTTTTGGAACACTGAAGCTTTCTTT.

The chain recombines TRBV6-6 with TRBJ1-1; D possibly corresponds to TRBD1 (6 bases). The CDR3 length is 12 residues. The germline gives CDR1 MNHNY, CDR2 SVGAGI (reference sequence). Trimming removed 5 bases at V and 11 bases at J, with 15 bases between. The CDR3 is CASSASGERAFF. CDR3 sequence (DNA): TGTGCCAGCAGTGCATCAGGGGAACGGGCTTTCTTT.

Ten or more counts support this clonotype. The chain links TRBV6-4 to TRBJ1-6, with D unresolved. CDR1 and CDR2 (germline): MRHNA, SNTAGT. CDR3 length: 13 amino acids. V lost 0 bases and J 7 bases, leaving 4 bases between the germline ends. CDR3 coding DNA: TGTGCCAGCAGTGACTCGACAAATTCACCCCTCCACTTT. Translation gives CASSDSTNSPLHF.

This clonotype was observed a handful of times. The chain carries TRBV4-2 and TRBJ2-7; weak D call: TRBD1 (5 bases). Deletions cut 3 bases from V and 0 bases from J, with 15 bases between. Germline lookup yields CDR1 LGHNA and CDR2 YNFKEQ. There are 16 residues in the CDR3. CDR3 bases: TGTGCCAGCAGCCATGGCAGGGCACTTAGCTCCTACGAGCAGTACTTC. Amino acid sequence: CASSHGRALSSYEQYF.

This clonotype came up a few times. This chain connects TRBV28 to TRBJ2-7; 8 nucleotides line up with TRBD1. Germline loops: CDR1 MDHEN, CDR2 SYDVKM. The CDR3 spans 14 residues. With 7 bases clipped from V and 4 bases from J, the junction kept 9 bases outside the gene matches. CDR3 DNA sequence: TGTGCCAGCACCCAGGAAACAGGGGGATACGAGCAGTACTTC. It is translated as CASTQETGGYEQYF.

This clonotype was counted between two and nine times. Here the CDR3 reads CASSLVGEAFF. CDR3 DNA: TGCGCCAGCAGCTTGGTCGGTGAAGCTTTCTTT. This sequence joins TRBV5-1 and TRBJ1-1; no definite D call. Looked up from germline, CDR1 is SGHRS and CDR2 is YFSETQ. The CDR3 contains 11 residues. The germline V and J ends were trimmed by 0 bases and 7 bases, with 4 bases remaining between them.

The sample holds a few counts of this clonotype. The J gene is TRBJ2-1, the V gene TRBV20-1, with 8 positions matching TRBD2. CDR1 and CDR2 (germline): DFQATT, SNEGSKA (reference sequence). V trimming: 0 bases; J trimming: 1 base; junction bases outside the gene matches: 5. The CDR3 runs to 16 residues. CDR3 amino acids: CSARDQVAGSYNEQFF. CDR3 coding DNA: TGCAGTGCTAGAGATCAGGTAGCGGGGTCCTACAATGAGCAGTTCTTC.

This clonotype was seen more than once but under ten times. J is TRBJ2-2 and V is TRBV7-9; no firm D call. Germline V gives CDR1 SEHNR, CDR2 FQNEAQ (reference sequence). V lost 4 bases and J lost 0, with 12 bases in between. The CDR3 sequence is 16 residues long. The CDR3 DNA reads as TGTGCCAGCAGCTCGACTCCATACGCGAACACCGGGGAGCTGTTTTTT. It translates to CASSSTPYANTGELFF.